Detailed here is one T cell receptor beta chain. Individual cDNA molecules each received unique molecular identifiers attached to them. TCRdb called the 5' RACE reads again in MiXCR, with one record for every CDR3 protein. The data hold 64,000 or so distinct CDR3 sequences, with around 13% observed a single time. The data originate from a study of early T cells in non-severe SARS-CoV-2 infection. In the study overall: The authors sequenced bulk RNA from unsorted whole blood, leaving chains unpaired.

V lost 1 base to trimming and J lost 0 bases, with 6 bases between them. In germline, CDR1 is SGHNT, CDR2 YENEEA. CDR3 size: 15 residues. This sequence originates from an adult who was a healthcare worker with PCR-confirmed SARS-CoV-2 infection or an uninfected control (not recorded which). The sequenced sample was whole blood. V is TRBV11-3 and J is TRBJ2-2; D not certain. Here the CDR3 DNA reads TGTGCCAGCAGCTTAGGTCCAGCGAACACCGGGGAGCTGTTTTTT. Translating gives CASSLGPANTGELFF.